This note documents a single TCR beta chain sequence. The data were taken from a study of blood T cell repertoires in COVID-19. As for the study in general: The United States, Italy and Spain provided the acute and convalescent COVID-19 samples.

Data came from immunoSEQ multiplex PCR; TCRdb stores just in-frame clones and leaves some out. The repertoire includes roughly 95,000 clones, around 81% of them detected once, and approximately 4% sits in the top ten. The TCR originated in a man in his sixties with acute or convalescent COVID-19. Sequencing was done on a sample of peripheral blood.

CDR3 protein: CASSPGQGVYTF. CDR3 DNA sequence: TGTGCCAGCTCACCCGGACAGGGGGTCTACACCTTC. The chain is built from TRBV18 and TRBJ1-2, with 10 positions matching TRBD1. Germline-derived CDR1 and CDR2 are KGHSH and LQKENI. The CDR3 extends over 12 amino acids. V shed 3 bases, J shed 10 bases, and the junction held 2 bases outside the gene matches.